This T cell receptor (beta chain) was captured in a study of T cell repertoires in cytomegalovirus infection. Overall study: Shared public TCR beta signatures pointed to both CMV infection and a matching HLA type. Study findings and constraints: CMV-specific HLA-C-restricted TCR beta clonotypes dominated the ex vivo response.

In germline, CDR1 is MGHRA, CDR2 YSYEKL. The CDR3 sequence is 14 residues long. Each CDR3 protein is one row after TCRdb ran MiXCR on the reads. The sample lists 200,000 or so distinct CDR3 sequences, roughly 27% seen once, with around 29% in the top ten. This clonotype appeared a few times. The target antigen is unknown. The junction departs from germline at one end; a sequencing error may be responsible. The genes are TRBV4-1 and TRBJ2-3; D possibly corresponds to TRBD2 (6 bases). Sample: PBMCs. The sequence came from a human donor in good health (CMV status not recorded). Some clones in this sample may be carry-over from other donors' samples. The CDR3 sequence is CASSQDWGTGGPSF. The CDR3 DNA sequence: TGCGCCAGCAGCCAAGACTGGGGGACTGGCGGACCCTCCTTT.